These T cell receptor beta chains were read from a single sample in a study of T cell responses to AZD1222 COVID-19 vaccine. Profiling relied on immunoSEQ multiplex PCR, and the TCRdb table lists in-frame clones only, not all of them. In the table there are 130,000 to 150,000 clones, roughly 90% of which are singletons. Sequencing was performed on peripheral blood, taken on day 0 of AZD1222 vaccination. The origin of the receptors is an adult in good health. The CDR3 runs from the conserved cysteine through the conserved F or W. A D gene is named only where the DNA matches it firmly. Size tells how often a clone was seen (once, few, many) or the class of an expanded clone, and some rows leave it out.

CDR3aa	CDR3nt	d_gene	v_gene	abundance	j_gene
CASSLDRGGYNEQFF	TGTGCCAGCAGCTTAGACAGGGGAGGCTACAATGAGCAGTTCTTC	TRBD1	TRBV7-3	once	TRBJ2-1
CASSPAHSPPNYEQYF	TGTGCCAGCTCACCAGCCCACAGTCCCCCTAACTACGAGCAGTACTTC	NA	TRBV18	NA	TRBJ2-7
CATSRDRASAETQYF	TGTGCCACCAGCAGAGATCGGGCTAGCGCCGAGACCCAGTACTTC	NA	TRBV15	NA	TRBJ2-5
CASSTGTSGYTF	TGTGCCAGCAGCACCGGGACCTCCGGCTACACCTTC	NA	TRBV5-6	NA	TRBJ1-2
CASSVGPYRRYGEKLFF	TGTGCCAGCAGCGTAGGACCGTATAGAAGATACGGTGAAAAACTGTTTTTT	NA	TRBV9	NA	TRBJ1-4
CASSEDQVGNQPQHF	TGTGCCAGCAGTGAAGACCAGGTAGGCAATCAGCCCCAGCATTTT	NA	TRBV6-1	NA	TRBJ1-5
CASSLRQGRTEAFF	TGTGCCAGCAGCCTCCGCCAGGGCCGGACTGAAGCTTTCTTT	NA	TRBV6-2/TRBV6-3	once	TRBJ1-1
CASSFSYGYTDTQYF	TGTGCCAGCAGTTTCTCCTATGGGTACACAGATACGCAGTATTTT	NA	TRBV27	NA	TRBJ2-3
CASSQESRGLNYGYTF	TGCGCCAGCAGCCAAGAGAGCAGGGGGCTTAACTATGGCTACACCTTC	TRBD1	TRBV4-1	NA	TRBJ1-2
CSVEGRLLTDTQYF	TGCAGCGTCGAGGGGCGGCTTCTCACAGATACGCAGTATTTT	NA	TRBV29-1	NA	TRBJ2-3
CASSQRQDLNYGYTF	TGCGCCAGCAGCCAACGACAGGACCTTAACTATGGCTACACCTTC	NA	TRBV4-1	NA	TRBJ1-2
CASTSSRGPGNTIYF	TGTGCCAGTACCTCATCGAGGGGGCCTGGAAACACCATATATTTT	TRBD1	TRBV19	NA	TRBJ1-3
CASSLGTSGRAVPYEQYF	TGTGCCAGCAGTTTAGGCACTAGCGGGAGGGCCGTCCCTTACGAGCAGTACTTC	TRBD2	TRBV28	NA	TRBJ2-7
CASSFYGQGRGNSPLHF	TGTGCCAGCAGTTTTTACGGACAGGGTCGAGGGAATTCACCCCTCCACTTT	TRBD1	TRBV28	NA	TRBJ1-6
CASSGGAGPAKNIQYF	TGTGCCAGCAGCGGGGGGGCAGGCCCGGCCAAAAACATTCAGTACTTC	NA	TRBV9	NA	TRBJ2-4
CASSLGAGGNQPQHF	TGTGCCAGCAGTCTGGGGGCGGGGGGCAATCAGCCCCAGCATTTT	NA	TRBV6-5	NA	TRBJ1-5
CASSQNGPGGFGTDTQYF	TGTGCCAGCAGCCAAAACGGCCCGGGCGGGTTTGGGACAGATACGCAGTATTTT	NA	TRBV5-4	NA	TRBJ2-3
CAISGRSAPNTEAFF	TGTGCCATCTCGGGCAGGTCGGCTCCAAACACTGAAGCTTTCTTT	NA	TRBV10-3	NA	TRBJ1-1
CAWSGGQGVNEQYF	TGTGCCTGGAGTGGGGGACAGGGGGTAAACGAGCAGTACTTC	TRBD1	TRBV30	NA	TRBJ2-7
CASSLTSLPSGRGNEQFF	TGTGCCAGCAGCTTAACTTCTCTGCCTAGCGGGAGAGGGAATGAGCAGTTCTTC	TRBD2	TRBV7-3	NA	TRBJ2-1
CASSVDPGANTEAFF	TGTGCCAGCAGCGTAGATCCGGGGGCGAACACTGAAGCTTTCTTT	NA	TRBV9	NA	TRBJ1-1
CASSLVADGLAGAGGELFF	TGTGCCAGCAGCTTAGTGGCCGACGGACTAGCGGGAGCGGGCGGGGAGCTGTTTTTT	TRBD2	TRBV11-3	NA	TRBJ2-2
CASSLQGLYNEQFF	TGTGCCAGCAGCTTGCAGGGACTATACAATGAGCAGTTCTTC	TRBD2	TRBV5-5	NA	TRBJ2-1
CASSLGQESGYTF	TGTGCCAGCAGCTTAGGACAGGAGAGTGGCTACACCTTC	TRBD1	TRBV7-3	NA	TRBJ1-2
CASSSQGRGTEAFF	TGCGCCAGCAGCTCACAGGGTAGAGGCACTGAAGCTTTCTTT	NA	TRBV5-1	NA	TRBJ1-1
CATSSDLTGTENYGYTF	TGTGCCACCAGCAGTGACCTGACAGGGACGGAGAACTATGGCTACACCTTC	TRBD1	TRBV15	NA	TRBJ1-2
CASSSMGRVSGNTIYF	TGTGCCAGCAGCTCCATGGGGAGGGTATCCGGAAACACCATATATTTT	NA	TRBV13	NA	TRBJ1-3
CASSTGFAQNEQFF	TGTGCCAGTAGTACAGGGTTCGCGCAAAATGAGCAGTTCTTC	NA	TRBV19	NA	TRBJ2-1
CASSLTGGNTEAFF	TGTGCCAGCAGCTTGACAGGGGGGAACACTGAAGCTTTCTTT	TRBD1	TRBV7-3	once	TRBJ1-1
CASSVNRQSEAFF	TGTGCCAGCAGCGTTAACCGTCAGAGTGAAGCTTTCTTT	NA	TRBV9	NA	TRBJ1-1